The rows below give T cell receptor beta chains drawn from one sample of a study of T-cell memory formation after mild COVID-19. Each CDR3 protein is one row after TCRdb ran MiXCR on the 5' RACE reads. This table has 400,000 to 500,000 distinct CDR3 sequences, around 19% appearing once. Sequences were obtained from PBMCs or a T cell subset sorted from them (not recorded which). The receptors derive from an adult woman who had mild COVID-19 (a few samples of this study predate the infection). Cell type and time point are not known. Each CDR3 is given with its conserved first and last residue. A D gene is named only where the DNA matches it firmly. Clone size is given for some rows only: seen once, a few or many times, or a class if the clone is expanded.

CDR3 protein: CAISESPGEDTEAFF
CDR3 DNA: TGTGCCATCAGTGAGTCTCCAGGGGAGGACACTGAAGCTTTCTTT
J gene: TRBJ1-1
D gene: -
V gene: TRBV10-3
clone size: -

CDR3 protein: CASRQTGVSVDEQYF
CDR3 DNA: TGTGCCAGTAGACAGACAGGGGTCTCCGTGGACGAGCAGTACTTC
J gene: TRBJ2-7
D gene: TRBD1
V gene: TRBV19
clone size: -

CDR3 protein: CASSPQVRPEAFF
CDR3 DNA: TGTGCCAGCAGTCCCCAGGTGAGACCTGAAGCTTTCTTT
J gene: TRBJ1-1
D gene: -
V gene: TRBV2
clone size: -

CDR3 protein: CSAEMGGGSGNTIYF
CDR3 DNA: TGCAGTGCCGAAATGGGGGGCGGCTCTGGAAACACCATATATTTT
J gene: TRBJ1-3
D gene: -
V gene: TRBV20-1
clone size: few

CDR3 protein: CASSLLAGGLTDTQYF
CDR3 DNA: TGTGCCAGCAGCTTGCTAGCGGGGGGTTTAACAGATACGCAGTATTTT
J gene: TRBJ2-3
D gene: TRBD2
V gene: TRBV7-2
clone size: -

CDR3 protein: CASSTRQGATGELFF
CDR3 DNA: TGTGCCAGCAGCACCAGACAGGGAGCCACCGGGGAGCTGTTTTTT
J gene: TRBJ2-2
D gene: TRBD1
V gene: TRBV7-2
clone size: -

CDR3 protein: CSARAVGGGVFEFF
CDR3 DNA: TGCAGTGCTAGAGCTGTAGGCGGGGGGGTGTTTGAGTTCTTC
J gene: TRBJ2-1
D gene: TRBD2
V gene: TRBV20-1
clone size: few

CDR3 protein: CASSPDWSDEQYF
CDR3 DNA: TGTGCCAGTAGTCCTGACTGGAGCGACGAGCAGTACTTC
J gene: TRBJ2-7
D gene: -
V gene: TRBV19
clone size: few

CDR3 protein: CASSLAPQAGGGTDTQYF
CDR3 DNA: TGTGCCAGCAGCTTAGCGCCCCAAGCGGGAGGTGGTACAGATACGCAGTATTTT
J gene: TRBJ2-3
D gene: TRBD2
V gene: TRBV7-6
clone size: few

CDR3 protein: CASSPWTGGNAHGYTF
CDR3 DNA: TGTGCCAGCAGCCCTTGGACAGGGGGGAACGCTCATGGCTACACCTTC
J gene: TRBJ1-2
D gene: TRBD1
V gene: TRBV14
clone size: few

CDR3 protein: CASSRRTGGSTDTQYF
CDR3 DNA: TGTGCCAGCTCCCGCCGGACAGGGGGAAGCACAGATACGCAGTATTTT
J gene: TRBJ2-3
D gene: TRBD1
V gene: TRBV18
clone size: -

CDR3 protein: CASSYSQGEQPQHF
CDR3 DNA: TGTGCCAGCAGTTACTCGCAGGGAGAACAGCCCCAGCATTTT
J gene: TRBJ1-5
D gene: -
V gene: TRBV6-5
clone size: few

CDR3 protein: CSATTGVTDTQYF
CDR3 DNA: TGCAGTGCCACGACAGGCGTCACAGATACGCAGTATTTT
J gene: TRBJ2-3
D gene: -
V gene: TRBV20-1
clone size: -

CDR3 protein: CASGLGGEGETQYF
CDR3 DNA: TGTGCTAGTGGTTTGGGGGGTGAAGGAGAGACCCAGTACTTC
J gene: TRBJ2-5
D gene: -
V gene: TRBV12-5
clone size: few

CDR3 protein: CASSQGPMNTEAFF
CDR3 DNA: TGCGCCAGCAGCCAAGGGCCTATGAACACTGAAGCTTTCTTT
J gene: TRBJ1-1
D gene: -
V gene: TRBV4-1
clone size: few

CDR3 protein: CASSSSSGEPHYEQYF
CDR3 DNA: TGTGCCAGCAGCTCCTCTAGCGGGGAGCCCCACTACGAGCAGTACTTC
J gene: TRBJ2-7
D gene: TRBD2
V gene: TRBV7-6
clone size: few

CDR3 protein: CASSHSDQGDLMNTEAFF
CDR3 DNA: TGTGCCAGCAGCCACTCCGACCAGGGTGACCTCATGAACACTGAAGCTTTCTTT
J gene: TRBJ1-1
D gene: -
V gene: TRBV4-2
clone size: -

CDR3 protein: CASSLAWLEIVNEQFF
CDR3 DNA: TGTGCCAGCAGCTTAGCGTGGCTAGAAATTGTCAATGAGCAGTTCTTC
J gene: TRBJ2-1
D gene: -
V gene: TRBV7-9
clone size: many

CDR3 protein: CASSYSIQGRGSTEAFF
CDR3 DNA: TGTGCCAGCAGTTACTCGATCCAGGGAAGGGGGTCCACTGAAGCTTTCTTT
J gene: TRBJ1-1
D gene: -
V gene: TRBV6-2/TRBV6-3
clone size: -

CDR3 protein: CASSVGTGGAQPQHF
CDR3 DNA: TGTGCCAGCAGTGTTGGGACAGGGGGCGCCCAGCCCCAGCATTTT
J gene: TRBJ1-5
D gene: TRBD1
V gene: TRBV2
clone size: -

CDR3 protein: CASKEGGAEYGYTF
CDR3 DNA: TGTGCCAGCAAGGAGGGGGGGGCAGAGTATGGCTACACCTTC
J gene: TRBJ1-2
D gene: -
V gene: TRBV3-1
clone size: -

CDR3 protein: CASSPDRGRARGRYEQYF
CDR3 DNA: TGCGCCAGCAGCCCCGACAGGGGTCGTGCCCGCGGACGCTACGAGCAGTACTTC
J gene: TRBJ2-7
D gene: TRBD1
V gene: TRBV5-1
clone size: few

CDR3 protein: CSARDTAFQPQHF
CDR3 DNA: TGCAGTGCTAGAGATACAGCCTTCCAGCCCCAGCATTTT
J gene: TRBJ1-5
D gene: -
V gene: TRBV20-1
clone size: few

CDR3 protein: CSADDAEKLFF
CDR3 DNA: TGCAGTGCCGACGATGCGGAAAAACTGTTTTTT
J gene: TRBJ1-4
D gene: -
V gene: TRBV20-1
clone size: few

CDR3 protein: CASSRQPGDTEAFF
CDR3 DNA: TGCGCCAGCAGCAGGCAGCCGGGGGACACTGAAGCTTTCTTT
J gene: TRBJ1-1
D gene: -
V gene: TRBV5-1
clone size: -

CDR3 protein: CASSLDWTGDYGYTF
CDR3 DNA: TGTGCCAGCAGCTTAGATTGGACAGGAGACTATGGCTACACCTTC
J gene: TRBJ1-2
D gene: TRBD1
V gene: TRBV7-9
clone size: -

CDR3 protein: CASSFQGTGETQYF
CDR3 DNA: TGTGCCAGCAGCTTCCAGGGTACGGGAGAGACCCAGTACTTC
J gene: TRBJ2-5
D gene: -
V gene: TRBV7-6
clone size: -

CDR3 protein: CASSLVSTGNGELFF
CDR3 DNA: TGTGCCAGCAGCTTAGTCTCCACCGGGAACGGGGAGCTGTTTTTT
J gene: TRBJ2-2
D gene: -
V gene: TRBV7-2
clone size: few

CDR3 protein: CASSFQGTYEQYF
CDR3 DNA: TGTGCCAGCAGTTTCCAGGGGACCTACGAGCAGTACTTC
J gene: TRBJ2-7
D gene: -
V gene: TRBV12-3/TRBV12-4
clone size: many

CDR3 protein: CARVQDYGYTF
CDR3 DNA: TGTGCCAGGGTGCAAGACTATGGCTACACCTTC
J gene: TRBJ1-2
D gene: -
V gene: TRBV15
clone size: -

CDR3 protein: CASSLGGFNNSPLHF
CDR3 DNA: TGTGCCAGCAGCTTGGGGGGGTTCAATAATTCACCCCTCCACTTT
J gene: TRBJ1-6
D gene: -
V gene: TRBV5-4
clone size: -

CDR3 protein: CASTQRGQGIETQYF
CDR3 DNA: TGTGCCAGCACCCAAAGGGGACAGGGAATAGAGACCCAGTACTTC
J gene: TRBJ2-5
D gene: TRBD1
V gene: TRBV12-3/TRBV12-4
clone size: -

CDR3 protein: CASSPPGLGNIQYF
CDR3 DNA: TGTGCCAGCAGCCCCCCGGGGTTGGGAAACATTCAGTACTTC
J gene: TRBJ2-4
D gene: -
V gene: TRBV5-6
clone size: few

CDR3 protein: CSARFQGRLSYEQYF
CDR3 DNA: TGCAGTGCTAGATTCCAGGGAAGACTTTCCTACGAGCAGTACTTC
J gene: TRBJ2-7
D gene: -
V gene: TRBV20-1
clone size: few

CDR3 protein: CASGTGQRPNEQFF
CDR3 DNA: TGTGCCAGCGGGACGGGCCAGAGGCCCAATGAGCAGTTCTTC
J gene: TRBJ2-1
D gene: -
V gene: TRBV7-3
clone size: -

CDR3 protein: CARPRVVAWETQYF
CDR3 DNA: TGTGCCAGGCCCAGGGTTGTAGCATGGGAGACCCAGTACTTC
J gene: TRBJ2-5
D gene: -
V gene: TRBV7-3
clone size: -

CDR3 protein: CSARDPGTGGSPLHF
CDR3 DNA: TGCAGTGCTAGAGATCCAGGGACAGGGGGTTCACCCCTCCACTTT
J gene: TRBJ1-6
D gene: TRBD1
V gene: TRBV20-1
clone size: once

CDR3 protein: CASSLAGGRSGDTEAFF
CDR3 DNA: TGTGCCAGCAGCTTAGCTGGGGGGAGGTCCGGTGACACTGAAGCTTTCTTT
J gene: TRBJ1-1
D gene: -
V gene: TRBV7-9
clone size: -

CDR3 protein: CSVIQGLNQPQHF
CDR3 DNA: TGCAGCGTAATACAGGGCCTCAATCAGCCCCAGCATTTT
J gene: TRBJ1-5
D gene: -
V gene: TRBV29-1
clone size: -

CDR3 protein: CASSRDHGELFF
CDR3 DNA: TGTGCCAGCAGTCGGGACCACGGGGAGCTGTTTTTT
J gene: TRBJ2-2
D gene: -
V gene: TRBV2
clone size: -

CDR3 protein: CASSSAGGAGEKLFF
CDR3 DNA: TGCGCCAGCAGCAGTGCAGGGGGCGCTGGGGAAAAACTGTTTTTT
J gene: TRBJ1-4
D gene: TRBD1
V gene: TRBV5-1
clone size: -

CDR3 protein: CSAIRDRGNYGYTF
CDR3 DNA: TGCAGTGCTATCCGGGACAGGGGAAACTATGGCTACACCTTC
J gene: TRBJ1-2
D gene: TRBD1
V gene: TRBV20-1
clone size: few